One sample yielded the 26 T cell receptor beta chains listed below, sequenced in a study of blood T cell repertoires in COVID-19. Profiled with immunoSEQ multiplex PCR; TCRdb holds only in-frame clones, not every one. This table holds some 410,000 clones, around 87% found once. Sample: PBMCs or T cells enriched from blood (not recorded which). These receptors were taken from a young woman with acute COVID-19.

The rearrangement links TRBV3-1 (or the pseudogene TRBV3-2) to TRBJ2-7, with 11 bases identical to TRBD1. CDR1 is LGHDT and CDR2 is YNNKEL in the germline V gene (reference sequence). This CDR3 is 14 amino acids long. Trimming took 4 bases from V and 3 from J; bases not matched to a gene: 2. CDR3 coding DNA: TGTGCCAGCAGCCTCGGGACAGGGGGCTACGAGCAGTACTTC. It encodes CASSLGTGGYEQYF.

J is TRBJ2-3 and V is TRBV19; the D gene is possibly TRBD2 (6 bases). The V and J ends lost 5 bases and 1 base respectively, with 13 bases between them. This CDR3 spans 15 amino acids. CDR1 LNHDA and CDR2 SQIVND come from the germline V gene (reference sequence). This chain's CDR3 is CASSPPGLGTDTQYF. In nucleotides, the CDR3 is TGTGCCAGTAGTCCCCCGGGACTCGGCACAGATACGCAGTATTTT.

This sequence joins TRBV5-1 and TRBJ2-5, with 9 positions matching TRBD2. Germline CDR1 reads SGHRS; CDR2 reads YFSETQ. The CDR3 contains 16 residues. V gave up 0 bases and J gave up 4 bases; unmatched junction bases: 7. CDR3 sequence reads: CASSLEGSGGPETQYF. The CDR3 nucleotides are TGCGCCAGCAGCTTGGAGGGAAGCGGGGGGCCAGAGACCCAGTACTTC.

Worth noting for this clone: In the same sample, other DNA sequences code for this CDR3. The chain is built from TRBV18 and TRBJ1-1, with D possibly being TRBD1 (5 bases). Trimming left V 6 bases short and J 1 base short, with 9 bases between. The CDR3 extends over 13 amino acids. CDR1 KGHSH and CDR2 LQKENI come from the germline V gene. CDR3 sequence reads: CASSGQGNTEAFF. The CDR3 DNA reads as TGTGCCAGCTCCGGGCAGGGGAACACTGAAGCTTTCTTT.

The rearrangement links TRBV10-3 to TRBJ1-2; possible D gene TRBD1, 5 bases. Trimming pared 8 bases from V and 4 bases from J, leaving 8 bases between. Germline loops: CDR1 ENHRY, CDR2 SYGVKD. There are 11 residues in the CDR3. The CDR3 nucleotides read TGTGCCATCGGGGGGATCTATGGCTACACCTTC. Its protein product is CAIGGIYGYTF.

The table lists this clone with a count of one. The chain links TRBV5-1 to TRBJ1-1; TRBD1 aligns across 8 bases. The germline CDR1 and CDR2 sequences are SGHRS and YFSETQ. Unmatched junction bases numbered 7, after V lost 7 bases and J lost 5 bases. This CDR3 has 13 residues. CDR3: CASAQGAGTEAFF. DNA for the CDR3: TGCGCCAGCGCCCAGGGGGCCGGGACTGAAGCTTTCTTT.

V and J are TRBV7-2 and TRBJ2-2, with 9 bases lining up with TRBD2. This CDR3 comprises 18 residues. The germline V gene has CDR1 SGHTA and CDR2 FQGNSA. J gave up 6 bases and V 5 bases, and 16 bases lay outside the gene matches. The CDR3 is CASSGRTYGGGAPGELFF. The CDR3 DNA reads as TGTGCCAGCAGCGGGCGGACGTATGGCGGGGGGGCCCCCGGGGAGCTGTTTTTT.

The genes are TRBV6-1 and TRBJ2-7; D may be TRBD2 (6 bases). V was pared by 3 bases and J by 0 bases, with 15 bases between. Germline CDR1 MNHNS, CDR2 SASEGT. The CDR3 is made up of 16 amino acids. For the CDR3, the DNA is TGTGCCAGCAGTGATTCTGGGACTCATAGCTCCTACGAGCAGTACTTC. As protein: CASSDSGTHSSYEQYF.

This chain links TRBV5-1 with TRBJ2-3, with 8 positions matching TRBD2. Germline-derived CDR1 and CDR2 are SGHRS and YFSETQ. The CDR3 extends over 14 amino acids. Trimming took 3 bases from V and 1 from J; bases not matched to a gene: 1. CDR3 sequence reads: CASSSTSGTDTQYF. For the CDR3, the DNA is TGCGCCAGCAGCTCGACTAGCGGCACAGATACGCAGTATTTT.

In regard to this clone: Other nucleotide sequences from this sample produce the same CDR3. The chain carries TRBV6-5 and TRBJ2-1; 8 bases line up with TRBD1. After removal of 4 bases from V and 8 bases from J, the junction contained 4 bases not matched to a gene. Germline values: CDR1 MNHEY, CDR2 SVGAGI. The CDR3 contains 13 residues. DNA of the CDR3: TGTGCCAGCAGTTTGACAGGGGTTGATGAGCAGTTCTTC. Its protein is CASSLTGVDEQFF.

This chain joins TRBV10-3 and TRBJ1-2; D is possibly TRBD1 (6 bases). The CDR3 is 12 amino acids. Germline V lookup: CDR1 ENHRY, CDR2 SYGVKD. V lost 10 bases and J lost 7, with 16 bases in between. CDR3 amino acids: CATGERGSGYTF. CDR3 bases: TGTGCCACCGGGGAAAGGGGGAGTGGCTACACCTTC.

The V and J genes are TRBV7-3 and TRBJ2-3, with 7 bases fitting TRBD2. The CDR3 extends over 17 amino acids. Germline V CDR1 and CDR2: SGHTA, FQGTGA. Unmatched junction bases numbered 9, after V lost 2 bases and J lost 1 base. The CDR3 nucleotides read TGTGCCAGCAGCTTAGGGCTCGGGGGGAGAGGCACAGATACGCAGTATTTT. Protein: CASSLGLGGRGTDTQYF.

The chain is built from TRBV13 and TRBJ2-2; TRBD1 is a possible D gene (6 bases). The CDR3 is 14 residues long. CDR1 and CDR2 (germline): PRHDT, FYEKMQ (reference sequence). The V and J ends lost 6 bases and 4 bases respectively, with 12 bases between them. Here the CDR3 DNA reads TGTGCCAGCAGTCCAGGGGATCGCACCGGGGAGCTGTTTTTT. It specifies CASSPGDRTGELFF.

This chain links TRBV18 with TRBJ2-7; perhaps TRBD2 as D (6 bases). V lost 3 bases, J lost 0 bases, and 9 bases lay in between. The CDR3 sequence is 14 residues long. Germline assignment: CDR1 KGHSH and CDR2 LQKENI. CDR3 bases: TGTGCCAGCTCACCTGCGGGGACCTCCTACGAGCAGTACTTC. Translating gives CASSPAGTSYEQYF.

This rearrangement joins TRBV27 to TRBJ2-3; D perhaps matches TRBD2 (6 bases). The V gene lost 2 bases and the J gene lost 5 bases, with 20 bases spanning the gap. The CDR3 totals 17 residues. Germline CDR1 reads MNHEY; CDR2 reads SMNVEV (reference sequence). The CDR3 DNA reads TGTGCCAGCAGTTTAGACGTGCGGGGTCGTGGGGAAGATACGCAGTATTTT. This sequence encodes CASSLDVRGRGEDTQYF.

Note on this clone: The same CDR3 arises from other DNA sequences in this sample as well. J is TRBJ1-3 and V is TRBV5-1, with TRBD1 identical over 9 bases. CDR1 is SGHRS and CDR2 is YFSETQ in the germline V gene. CDR3 size: 16 residues. J was trimmed by 1 base and V by 0 bases; bases with no gene match: 2. The CDR3 sequence: CASSLAGTGSGNTIYF. CDR3 nucleotides: TGCGCCAGCAGCTTGGCCGGGACAGGGTCTGGAAACACCATATATTTT.

The CDR3 DNA follows: TGTGCCAGCAGCGTGGGACAGGGGGCGAATTCACCCCTCCACTTT. It specifies CASSVGQGANSPLHF. The gene calls are TRBV9 and TRBJ1-6, with 12 bases aligning to TRBD1. The germline V gene has CDR1 SGDLS and CDR2 YYNGEE. The CDR3 loop spans 15 amino acids. V lost 2 bases to trimming and J lost 7 bases; unmatched junction nucleotides: 1.

The table lists this clone with a count of one. J is TRBJ2-7 and V is TRBV12-3 or TRBV12-4, with D tentatively TRBD2 (6 bases). The CDR3 contains 13 residues. Trimming stripped 7 bases from V and 3 bases from J, with 13 bases between. The CDR3 reads CASMRDVRYEQYF. In nucleotides, the CDR3 is TGTGCCAGCATGCGGGACGTCCGCTACGAGCAGTACTTC.

The chain is built from TRBV5-1 and TRBJ1-5; 10 bases are a match to TRBD1. Losses at the gene ends were 0 bases for V and 5 bases for J; bases not matched to a gene: 5. The CDR3 extends over 16 amino acids. Germline-derived CDR1 and CDR2 are SGHRS and YFSETQ. The CDR3 bases are TGCGCCAGCAGCTTGGGTGGGACAGGGGCCCATCAGCCCCAGCATTTT. Protein: CASSLGGTGAHQPQHF.

This chain uses TRBV7-9 with TRBJ2-3; perhaps TRBD1 as D (5 bases). There are 17 residues in the CDR3. The V gene lost 3 bases and the J gene lost 2 bases, with 18 bases spanning the gap. Germline CDR1 SEHNR, CDR2 FQNEAQ (reference sequence). The CDR3: CASSLVRRAQNTDTQYF. CDR3 nucleotides: TGTGCCAGCAGCTTGGTGCGCAGGGCTCAGAACACAGATACGCAGTATTTT.

V is TRBV21-1 and J is TRBJ2-7; the table assigns TRBD1, which was not confirmed against the DNA. TRBV21-1 represents a pseudogene. This CDR3 region has 14 residues. The CDR3 here is CASSKDEGAYEQYF. The CDR3 nucleotides are TGTGCCAGCAGCAAAGATGAGGGGGCCTACGAGCAGTACTTC.

The chain is built from TRBV29-1 and TRBJ2-1, with D perhaps TRBD2 (5 bases). Trimming removed 3 bases at V and 7 bases at J, with 7 bases between. Germline V CDR1 and CDR2: SQVTM, ANQGSEA. The CDR3 is 11 residues long. CDR3 residues: CSVEWENEQFF. DNA of the CDR3: TGCAGCGTTGAGTGGGAGAATGAGCAGTTCTTC.

The V call is TRBV7-3, the J call TRBJ1-6; D perhaps matches TRBD1 (6 bases). This CDR3 has 13 residues. V was pared by 4 bases and J by 11 bases, with 12 bases between. Germline loops: CDR1 SGHTA, CDR2 FQGTGA. This CDR3 is CASSWLPGAPLHF. For the CDR3, the DNA is TGTGCCAGCAGCTGGCTACCAGGGGCACCCCTCCACTTT.

This chain joins TRBV5-1 and TRBJ2-1; 8 nucleotides line up with TRBD2. Germline CDR1 SGHRS, CDR2 YFSETQ. The CDR3 has 15 amino acids. The V segment lost 3 bases and the J segment 3 bases; nucleotides outside the gene matches: 5. The CDR3 DNA is TGCGCCAGCAGCTCCATAGCGGGGAGCTACAATGAGCAGTTCTTC. This encodes CASSSIAGSYNEQFF.

This rearrangement joins TRBV18 to TRBJ1-4; TRBD1 agrees at 7 bases. V shed 6 bases and J 2 bases; nucleotides not matched to a gene: 6. The germline gives CDR1 KGHSH, CDR2 LQKENI. The CDR3 has 15 amino acids. CDR3 in amino acids: CASSLDRRTNEKLFF. In DNA form, the CDR3 reads TGTGCCAGCTCCCTGGACAGGCGGACTAATGAAAAACTGTTTTTT.

The rearrangement uses TRBV29-1 and TRBJ2-7; 13 bases are a match to TRBD2. The CDR3 covers 16 residues. CDR1 and CDR2 from the germline V gene are SQVTM and ANQGSEA. With V trimmed by 1 base and J by 4 bases, 7 bases remained unmatched. CDR3 nucleotides: TGCAGCGTTGAAGCCCTGGGACTAGCGGGGTCATACGAGCAGTACTTC. Amino acid sequence: CSVEALGLAGSYEQYF.